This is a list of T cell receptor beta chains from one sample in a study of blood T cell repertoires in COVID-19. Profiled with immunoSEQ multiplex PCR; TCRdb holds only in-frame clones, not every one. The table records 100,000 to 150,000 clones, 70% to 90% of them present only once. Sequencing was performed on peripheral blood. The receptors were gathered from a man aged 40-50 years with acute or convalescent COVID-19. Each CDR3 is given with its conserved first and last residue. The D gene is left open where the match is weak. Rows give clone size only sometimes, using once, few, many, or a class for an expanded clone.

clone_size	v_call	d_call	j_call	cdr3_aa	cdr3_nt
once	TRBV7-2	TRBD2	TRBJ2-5	CAVQPGAGVQETQYF	TGTGCCGTACAACCAGGCGCGGGAGTCCAAGAGACCCAGTACTTC
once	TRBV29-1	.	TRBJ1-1	CSVERGIGAEAFF	TGCAGCGTTGAGAGGGGGATCGGGGCTGAAGCTTTCTTT
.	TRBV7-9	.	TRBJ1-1	CASSLDSYTEAFF	TGTGCCAGCAGCCTAGACAGCTACACTGAAGCTTTCTTT
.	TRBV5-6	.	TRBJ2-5	CASSLDIEETQYF	TGTGCCAGCAGCTTGGATATTGAAGAGACCCAGTACTTC
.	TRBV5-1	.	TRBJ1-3	CASSVAGQAGNTIYF	TGCGCCAGCAGCGTCGCGGGGCAGGCTGGAAACACCATATATTTT
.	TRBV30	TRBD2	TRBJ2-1	CAWSISTSGRVHNEQFF	TGTGCCTGGAGTATTTCGACTAGCGGGAGGGTCCACAATGAGCAGTTCTTC
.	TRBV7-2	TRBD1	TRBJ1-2	CASSQLTGNYGYTF	TGTGCCAGCAGCCAACTGACAGGGAACTATGGCTACACCTTC
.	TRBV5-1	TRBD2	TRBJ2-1	CASSWVTSGADNEQFF	TGCGCCAGCAGCTGGGTAACTAGCGGGGCAGACAATGAGCAGTTCTTC
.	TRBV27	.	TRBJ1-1	CASRRETMNTEAFF	TGTGCCAGCAGGCGCGAAACTATGAACACTGAAGCTTTCTTT
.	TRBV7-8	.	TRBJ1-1	CASSVVGQGRTEAFF	TGTGCCAGCAGCGTAGTGGGGCAGGGGCGGACTGAAGCTTTCTTT
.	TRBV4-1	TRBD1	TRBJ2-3	CASSQNRGSGDTQYF	TGCGCCAGCAGCCAAAACAGGGGGTCAGGAGATACGCAGTATTTT
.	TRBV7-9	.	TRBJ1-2	CASSLVGPYRSGYTF	TGTGCCAGCAGCTTAGTTGGTCCCTATCGATCCGGCTACACCTTC
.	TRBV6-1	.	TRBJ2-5	CASSEGWGGETQYF	TGTGCCAGCAGTGAAGGATGGGGCGGAGAGACCCAGTACTTC
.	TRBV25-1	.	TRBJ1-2	CASSEYGGDYGYTF	TGTGCCAGCAGTGAATACGGGGGGGACTATGGCTACACCTTC
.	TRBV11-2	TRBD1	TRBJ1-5	CASSVDRAQPQHF	TGTGCCAGCAGCGTCGACAGGGCTCAGCCCCAGCATTTT
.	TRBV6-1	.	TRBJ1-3	CASSELVGSSFGNTIYF	TGTGCCAGCAGTGAACTAGTTGGGAGCTCATTTGGAAACACCATATATTTT
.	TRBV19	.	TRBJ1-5	CASSMIGGQPQHF	TGTGCCAGTAGTATGATAGGCGGCCAGCCCCAGCATTTT
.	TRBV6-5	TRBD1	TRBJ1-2	CASTQTWQGASGYTF	TGTGCCAGCACCCAAACGTGGCAGGGGGCGTCTGGCTACACCTTC
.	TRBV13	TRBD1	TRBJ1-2	CASSVGQGFYGYTF	TGTGCCAGCAGCGTGGGACAGGGGTTCTATGGCTACACCTTC
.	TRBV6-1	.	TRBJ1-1	CASSDGEVNTEAFF	TGTGCCAGCAGTGACGGGGAAGTGAACACTGAAGCTTTCTTT
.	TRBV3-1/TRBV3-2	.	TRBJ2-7	CASSHYRTDLSTEQYF	TGTGCCAGCAGCCACTACAGGACGGATCTCTCTACGGAGCAGTACTTC
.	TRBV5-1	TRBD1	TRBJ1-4	CASSGTGYEKLFF	TGCGCCAGCAGTGGGACAGGGTATGAAAAACTGTTTTTT
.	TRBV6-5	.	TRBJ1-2	CASSYGANSRGYTF	TGTGCCAGCAGTTACGGCGCTAACTCCAGGGGCTACACCTTC
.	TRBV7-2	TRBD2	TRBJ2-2	CASSPTSAGGPNTGELFF	TGTGCCAGCAGCCCCACGTCAGCGGGGGGCCCGAACACCGGGGAGCTGTTTTTT
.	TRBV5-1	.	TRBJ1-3	CASSFKSGNTIYF	TGCGCCAGCAGCTTTAAATCTGGAAACACCATATATTTT
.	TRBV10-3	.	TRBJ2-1	CAISDPTGSQSSYNEQFF	TGTGCCATCAGTGACCCCACGGGAAGCCAGAGCTCCTACAATGAGCAGTTCTTC
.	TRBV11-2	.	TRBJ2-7	CASSPGMAGYEQYF	TGTGCCAGCAGCCCCGGGATGGCTGGGTACGAGCAGTACTTC